Below, one T cell receptor (beta chain) is given with its context. Its specificity is not known. The genes and germline here are from mouse. Read data end 1 residue before the CDR3 end; the end is taken from the germline J gene. As to time point: mouse harvest day 7 after allogeneic transplant. The graft held 10^6 splenic CD5+ T cells and 10^7 T-cell-depleted bone marrow cells. This mouse GVHD model was MHC-mismatched B6 to BALB/c, profiled day 7 or 14. Clones were read by immunoSEQ multiplex PCR, and TCRdb kept only the in-frame ones, dropping some. Here the sample spans more than 6,500 clones, 50% being singletons. V was trimmed by 3 bases and J by 4 bases, leaving 10 bases between them. Per germline, CDR1 KGHPV and CDR2 FQNQEV (reference sequence). The CDR3 has 13 residues. These data originate in a study of tissue T cells after allogeneic stem cell transplantation. Overall study results and limits: Sampling depth was limited, and the cohort was small and clinically varied. Which tissue TCRs were alloreactive or antigen-specific was not determined. Some clones might be persisting host cells. Tissue-detected TCR repertoire was only partly captured by blood and spleen T cells.

The clonotype comes from a female BALB/c mouse given C57BL/6 T cells with graft-versus-host disease after an allogeneic hematopoietic cell transplant. The J gene is TRBJ2-7, the V gene TRBV26; TRBD1 or TRBD2 may be the D gene (7 bases each). The sample comprised lymph node tissue. CDR3 protein: CASSLQGGYEQYF. The CDR3 bases that were read are TGTGCCAGCAGTCTCCAGGGGGGGTATGAACAGTAC.